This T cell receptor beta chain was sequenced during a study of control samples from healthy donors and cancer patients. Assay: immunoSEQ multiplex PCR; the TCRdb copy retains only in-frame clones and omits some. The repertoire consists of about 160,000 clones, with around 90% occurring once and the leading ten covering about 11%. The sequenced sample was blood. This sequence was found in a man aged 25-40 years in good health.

CDR3 sequence reads: CASSIPGIGEQYF. The CDR3 bases are TGTGCCAGTAGTATCCCCGGGATTGGAGAGCAGTACTTC. The V gene is TRBV19, the J gene TRBJ2-7, with D possibly being TRBD2 (5 bases). There are 13 residues in the CDR3. Germline CDR1 reads LNHDA; CDR2 reads SQIVND (reference sequence). Trimming pared 3 bases from V and 7 bases from J, leaving 13 bases between.